The 5 T cell receptor beta chains given below trace back to one sample, sequenced in a study of human T cells and chemical hapten exposure (dated by TCRdb to about 2021). The time point label for this specimen denotes: patch test 3, about 24 weeks after DPC sensitization. The treatment or condition label of this sample denotes: therapeutic diphenylcyclopropenone sensitization with weekly scalp DPC. Library construction relied on RACE. TCRdb records NextSeq 500 as the sequencer. In TCRdb, the public reads were trimmed at Q25 with fastp and aligned with MiXCR, with productive beta chains retained. Identical CDR3 protein sequences are pooled into one entry, listed with their most common genes and DNA. The sample contains 180,000 or so distinct CDR3 sequences, around 25% of them found a single time. 2% to 2.5% of the sample lies in the top ten. The sample here was whole blood, taken in connection with sensitization to the hapten diphenylcyclopropenone (DPC). The receptors were sampled from a woman aged 40-49 years with alopecia areata. Some clones in this sample may be carry-over from other donors' samples.

V gene TRBV19 combines with J gene TRBJ2-1; D gene unclear. Trimming left V 0 bases short and J 6 bases short, with 12 bases between. This CDR3 is 15 amino acids long. Per germline, CDR1 LNHDA and CDR2 SQIVND (reference sequence). CDR3 sequence reads: CASSIDPSRRNEQFF. For the CDR3, the DNA is TGTGCCAGTAGTATAGATCCCAGTCGGCGCAATGAGCAGTTCTTC.

The CDR3 nucleotides are TGTGCCAGCAGGGGGGAAGCGTCGACCCAGTACTTC. Its translation: CASRGEASTQYF. The chain recombines TRBV12-3 or TRBV12-4 with TRBJ2-5; D may match TRBD1 or TRBD2 (5 bases each). V dropped 6 bases and J dropped 7 bases, with 12 bases sitting between them. The CDR3 has 12 amino acids.

The V and J genes are TRBV29-1 and TRBJ2-1, with 11 bases lining up with TRBD1. CDR1 is SQVTM, CDR2 ANQGSEA, per germline. Unmatched junction bases numbered 5, after V lost 7 bases and J lost 6 bases. The CDR3 is made up of 13 amino acids. CDR3 protein: CSATGTGGNEQFF. For the CDR3, the DNA is TGCAGCGCAACCGGGACAGGGGGCAATGAGCAGTTCTTC.

This clonotype came up a few times. The chain has TRBV7-9 and TRBJ2-5; 12 bases are a match to TRBD1. Germline CDR1 and CDR2: SEHNR and FQNEAQ (reference sequence). V was pared by 5 bases and J by 5 bases, with 6 bases of the junction left unmatched. This CDR3 has 15 amino acids. CDR3 in amino acids: CASSPGTGGLETQYF. In DNA form, the CDR3 reads TGTGCCAGCAGCCCCGGGACAGGGGGCTTGGAGACCCAGTACTTC. The full variable domain, in which reference TRBV7-9 and TRBJ2-5 provide the parts outside the CDR3, is DTGVSQNPRHKITKRGQNVTFRCDPISEHNRLYWYRQTLGQGPEFLTYFQNEAQLEKSRLLSDRFSAERPKGSFSTLEIQRTEQGDSAMYLCASSPGTGGLETQYFGPGTRLLVL.

The chain combines TRBV15 with TRBJ2-1; a possible D gene is TRBD2 (6 bases). Trimming left V 0 bases short and J 3 bases short, with 12 bases between. Germline CDR1 reads LNHNV; CDR2 reads YYDKDF (reference sequence). The CDR3 spans 16 residues. The CDR3 DNA sequence: TGTGCCACCAGCAGAGAGGCGGGAACGGGCTACAATGAGCAGTTCTTC. Residues: CATSREAGTGYNEQFF. Combining the CDR3 with reference TRBV15 and TRBJ2-1 gives the whole variable domain DAMVIQNPRYQVTQFGKPVTLSCSQTLNHNVMYWYQQKSSQAPKLLFHYYDKDFNNEADTPDNFQSRRPNTSFCFLDIRSPGLGDTAMYLCATSREAGTGYNEQFFGPGTRLTVL.